This T cell receptor (gamma chain) is from a study of Vδ1+ human thymocytes (dated by TCRdb to the late 2010s). Study-level background: The study characterised mRNA-level TRG and TRD CDR3 repertoires of highly purified Vdelta1+ thymocytes from young children as a data resource. Validation of the multiplex-based CDR3 amplicon strategy against 5'RACE-based CDR3 amplicon generation methods had been performed previously.

Thymic samples were depleted of alphabeta T cells, then CD3+ TCRVdelta1+ TCRVdelta2- thymocytes were FACS-sorted. The purity of the sorted Vdelta1+ thymocytes was between about 96% and 99.6%. Thymic specimens were obtained from several paediatric patients, aged from roughly 5 days to 16 months, who were undergoing corrective cardiac surgery. Thymic tissue was dispersed, and mononuclear cells were isolated on a Histopaque-1077 density gradient. For staining, the antibodies used were anti-TCRVdelta1 clone TS8.2, anti-TCRVdelta2 clone B6, anti-CD3 clone HIT3a and anti-TCRalphabeta clone IP26. RNA extraction was carried out with the RNeasy mini kit, and reverse transcription was then done using Superscript III. CDR3 amplicons were generated by multiplex PCR with pooled V-gene forward primers and a constant-region reverse primer carrying Illumina adaptor overhangs. After gel purification, amplicons were indexed with Nextera index primers over about 8 extra PCR cycles and were then purified with AMPure XP beads. Sequencing of libraries was performed on an Illumina MiSeq using paired-end 250 bp reads, dual indexing and an approximately 22% PhiX spike-in. The authors processed their data as follows. Read quality was checked with FastQC, and TRG read pairs were merged using ea-utils fastq-join. IMGT/HighV-QUEST was used to annotate the sequences, only productive sequences with an unambiguous V-gene assignment were kept, and clonotypes were defined as sequences sharing an identical CDR3 sequence. Downstream analysis used VDJtools 1.1.1, tcR 2.2.3, Treemap and vegan Shannon diversity in R 3.4.4. TCRdb called clones from the public reads with CATT, and repeated DNA sequences were later combined into one row. These V and J calls originate from TCRdb's pipeline instead of the authors' own analysis. The sample records over 25,000 gamma-chain clones, around 20% of which are singletons. The top ten clonotypes cover less than 2% of the sample.

This clone showed up just a few times. Its antigen remains unidentified. The input lacks base qualities; no much larger clone sits a single base away. Results and caveats for the whole study, not just this receptor: The use of highly purified populations and single-cell validation was advised by the authors, since misinterpretation of bulk repertoire data could be caused by unexpected Vdelta2 sequences. No clustering by age or sex was observed, so analyses did not stratify donors by these variables. In contrast to oligoclonal peripheral blood repertoires, thymic TRG and TRD repertoires appeared to be highly polyclonal with Gaussian CDR3 length distributions. Although sort purity was high, roughly 20% of thymic TRD sequences were Vdelta2 (with a few Vdelta3), in contrast to the peripheral blood Vdelta1+ controls. Numerous TRG clonotypes were shared among donors (up to roughly 7x10^3), while TRD repertoires were essentially private (a maximum of 116 shared).

The germline V gene yields EGSNGY for CDR1 and YDSYNSKV for CDR2. The CDR3 runs 15 residues from the cysteine to the phenylalanine. Only CDR3 DNA is held: 45 bases, read in frame from base 1. For this chain, trimming is 1 base at the V end and 0 bases at the J end, and the number of junction bases without a gene match is 6. Sequenced input: Vdelta1+ gamma-delta thymocytes from the thymus. In light of the paper, this sample's cell subset or site label describes: FACS-sorted CD3+ TCRalphabeta- TCRVdelta1+ TCRVdelta2- thymocytes. This chain is built from TRGV2 and TRGJ1 or TRGJ2. This sequence originates from a boy in the first two years of life who had congenital heart surgery. The bases read TGTGCCACCTGGGACGGCCGATGGAATTATTATAAGAAACTCTTT. It translates to CATWDGRWNYYKKLF.